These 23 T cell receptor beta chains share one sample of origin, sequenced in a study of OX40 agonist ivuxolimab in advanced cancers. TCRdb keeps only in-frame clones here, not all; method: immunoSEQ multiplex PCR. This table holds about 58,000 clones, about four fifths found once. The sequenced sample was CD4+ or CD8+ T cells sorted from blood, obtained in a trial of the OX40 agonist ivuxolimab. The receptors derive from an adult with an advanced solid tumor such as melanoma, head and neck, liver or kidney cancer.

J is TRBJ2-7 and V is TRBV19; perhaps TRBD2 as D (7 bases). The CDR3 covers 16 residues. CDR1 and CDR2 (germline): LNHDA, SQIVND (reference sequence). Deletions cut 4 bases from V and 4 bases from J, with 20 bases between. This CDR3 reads CASSTKGGDTQYEQYF. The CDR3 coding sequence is TGTGCCAGTAGTACCAAAGGGGGGGATACCCAGTACGAGCAGTACTTC.

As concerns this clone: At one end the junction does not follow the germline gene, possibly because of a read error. CDR3 amino acids: CASSHPPDPGIGKTVF. The CDR3 DNA reads TGCGCCAGCAGTCACCCCCCCGACCCTGGGATAGGAAAAACTGTTTTT. The chain is built from TRBV23-1 and TRBJ1-4; no clear D gene. TRBV23-1 is given ORF status, its function remaining uncertain. The CDR3 is made up of 16 amino acids.

The CDR3: CASSEAGENSEQFF. CDR3 bases: TGTGCCAGCAGCGAGGCGGGGGAAAATAGTGAGCAGTTCTTC. The rearrangement joins TRBV9 to TRBJ2-1; 7 bases are a match to TRBD2. There are 14 residues in the CDR3. V dropped 3 bases and J dropped 9; count of bases not matched to a gene: 9. The germline V gene encodes CDR1 SGDLS and CDR2 YYNGEE. Using reference TRBV9 and TRBJ2-1 for the parts outside the CDR3, the full variable domain is DSGVTQTPKHLITATGQRVTLRCSPRSGDLSVYWYQQSLDQGLQFLIQYYNGEERAKGNILERFSAQQFPDLHSELNLSSLELGDSALYFCASSEAGENSEQFFGPGTRLTVL.

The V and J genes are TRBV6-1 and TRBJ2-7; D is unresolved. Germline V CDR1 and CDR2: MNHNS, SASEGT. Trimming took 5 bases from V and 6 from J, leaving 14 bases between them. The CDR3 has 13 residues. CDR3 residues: CASSQGPAFEQYF. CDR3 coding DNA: TGTGCCAGCAGTCAAGGACCGGCGTTCGAGCAGTACTTC.

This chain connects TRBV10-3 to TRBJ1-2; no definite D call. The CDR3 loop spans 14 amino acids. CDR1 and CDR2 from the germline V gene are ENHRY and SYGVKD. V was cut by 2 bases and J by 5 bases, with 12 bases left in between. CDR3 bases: TGTGCCATCAGTGAGCAGGCTGGGAGTTATGGCTACACCTTC. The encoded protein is CAISEQAGSYGYTF.

CDR3 protein: CASSRGTGDGYTF. CDR3 nucleotide sequence: TGTGCCAGCAGCCGCGGGACAGGGGATGGCTACACCTTC. The J gene is TRBJ1-2, the V gene TRBV7-8; the match to TRBD1 covers 10 bases. The length of the CDR3 is 13 residues. From germline, CDR1 is SGHVS and CDR2 FQNEAQ. The V and J ends lost 5 bases and 6 bases, in that order; junction bases with no gene match: 3.

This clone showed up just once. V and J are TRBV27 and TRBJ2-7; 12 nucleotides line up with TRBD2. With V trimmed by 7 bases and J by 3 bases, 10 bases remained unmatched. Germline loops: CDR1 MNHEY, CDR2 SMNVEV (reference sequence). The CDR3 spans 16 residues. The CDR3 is CASIRLAGGGGYEQYF. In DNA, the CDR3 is TGTGCCAGCATTAGGCTAGCGGGAGGGGGAGGCTACGAGCAGTACTTC.

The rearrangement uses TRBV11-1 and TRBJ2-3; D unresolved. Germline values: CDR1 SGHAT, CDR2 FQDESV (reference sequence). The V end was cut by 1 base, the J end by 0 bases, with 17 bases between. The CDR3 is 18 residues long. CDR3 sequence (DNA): TGTGCCAGCAGCTTAGAATCCTCCAGCGCCTCTAGCACAGATACGCAGTATTTT. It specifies CASSLESSSASSTDTQYF. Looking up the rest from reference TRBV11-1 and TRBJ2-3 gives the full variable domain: EAEVAQSPRYKITEKSQAVAFWCDPISGHATLYWYRQILGQGPELLVQFQDESVVDDSQLPKDRFSAERLKGVDSTLKIQPAELGDSAMYLCASSLESSSASSTDTQYFGPGTRLTVL.

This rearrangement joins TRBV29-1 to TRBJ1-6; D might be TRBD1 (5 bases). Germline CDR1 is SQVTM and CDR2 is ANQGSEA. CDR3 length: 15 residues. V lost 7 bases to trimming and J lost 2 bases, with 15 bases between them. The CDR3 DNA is TGCAGCGCTAAGACGGGGGAAACCTATAATTCACCCCTCCACTTT. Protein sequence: CSAKTGETYNSPLHF.

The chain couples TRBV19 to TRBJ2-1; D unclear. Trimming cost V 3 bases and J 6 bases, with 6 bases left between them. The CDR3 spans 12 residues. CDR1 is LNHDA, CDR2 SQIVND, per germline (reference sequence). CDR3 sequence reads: CASSIYPNEQFF. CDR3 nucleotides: TGTGCCAGTAGTATTTATCCCAATGAGCAGTTCTTC.

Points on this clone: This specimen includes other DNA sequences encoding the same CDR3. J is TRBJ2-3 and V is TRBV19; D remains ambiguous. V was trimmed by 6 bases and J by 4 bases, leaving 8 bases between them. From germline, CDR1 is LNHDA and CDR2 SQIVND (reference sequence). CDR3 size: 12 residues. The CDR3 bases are TGTGCCAGTAGCGGGCCCCCAGATACGCAGTATTTT. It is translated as CASSGPPDTQYF.

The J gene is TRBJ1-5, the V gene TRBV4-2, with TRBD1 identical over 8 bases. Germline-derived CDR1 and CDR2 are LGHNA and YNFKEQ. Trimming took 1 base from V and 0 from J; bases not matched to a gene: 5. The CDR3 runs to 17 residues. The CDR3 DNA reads TGTGCCAGCAGCCAAGGGTACAGGGGGGATAGCAATCAGCCCCAGCATTTT. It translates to CASSQGYRGDSNQPQHF.

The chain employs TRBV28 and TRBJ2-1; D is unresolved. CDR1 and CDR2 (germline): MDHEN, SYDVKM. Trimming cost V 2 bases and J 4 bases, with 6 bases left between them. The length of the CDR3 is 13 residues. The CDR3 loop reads CASSLPEYNEQFF. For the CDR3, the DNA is TGTGCCAGCAGTTTACCGGAATACAATGAGCAGTTCTTC.

The CDR3 DNA is TGTGCCAGCTCACGCTCGTTGACAGAAAACACTGAAGCTTTCTTT. Protein: CASSRSLTENTEAFF. The chain employs TRBV18 and TRBJ1-1; TRBD1 is a possible D gene (5 bases). The germline gives CDR1 KGHSH, CDR2 LQKENI. The V and J ends lost 4 bases and 2 bases respectively, with 14 bases between them. The CDR3 is 15 amino acids.

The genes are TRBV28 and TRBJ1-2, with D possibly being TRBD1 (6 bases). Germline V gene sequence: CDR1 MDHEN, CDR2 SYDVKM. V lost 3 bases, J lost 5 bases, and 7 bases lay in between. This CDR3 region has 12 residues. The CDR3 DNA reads TGTGCCAGCAGTTTCCAGGGGTATGGCTACACCTTC. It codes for CASSFQGYGYTF.

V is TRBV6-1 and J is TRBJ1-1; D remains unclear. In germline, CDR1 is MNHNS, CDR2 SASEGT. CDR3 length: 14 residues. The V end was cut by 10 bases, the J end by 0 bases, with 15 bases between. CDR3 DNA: TGTGCCACCGAACAATACACACTGAACACTGAAGCTTTCTTT. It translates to CATEQYTLNTEAFF.

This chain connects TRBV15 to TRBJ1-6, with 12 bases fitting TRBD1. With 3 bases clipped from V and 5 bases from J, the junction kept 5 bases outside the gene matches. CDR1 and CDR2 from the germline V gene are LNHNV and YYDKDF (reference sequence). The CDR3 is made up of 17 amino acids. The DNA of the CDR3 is TGTGCCACCAGCAGCCGGGACAGGGGGCAAAATAATTCACCCCTCCACTTT. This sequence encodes CATSSRDRGQNNSPLHF.

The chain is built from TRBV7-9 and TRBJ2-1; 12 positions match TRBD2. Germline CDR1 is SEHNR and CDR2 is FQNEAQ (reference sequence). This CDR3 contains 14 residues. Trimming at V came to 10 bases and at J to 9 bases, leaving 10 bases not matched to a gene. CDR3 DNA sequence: TGTGCCACCGAGAGACTAGCGGGAGAAGGTGAGCAGTTCTTC. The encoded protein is CATERLAGEGEQFF.

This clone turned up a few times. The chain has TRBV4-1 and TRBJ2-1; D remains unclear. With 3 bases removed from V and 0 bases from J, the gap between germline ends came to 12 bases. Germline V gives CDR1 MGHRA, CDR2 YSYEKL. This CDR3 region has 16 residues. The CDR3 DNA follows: TGCGCCAGCAGCCACCTCGACATGGTCTCCTACAATGAGCAGTTCTTC. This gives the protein CASSHLDMVSYNEQFF.

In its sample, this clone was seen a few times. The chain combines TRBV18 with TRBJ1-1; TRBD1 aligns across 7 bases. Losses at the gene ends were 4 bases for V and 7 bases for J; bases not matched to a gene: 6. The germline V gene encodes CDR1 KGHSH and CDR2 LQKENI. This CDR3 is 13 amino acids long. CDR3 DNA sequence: TGTGCCAGCTCACGAACAGGGGCTAATGAAGCTTTCTTT. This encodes CASSRTGANEAFF. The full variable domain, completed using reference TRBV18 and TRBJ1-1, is NAGVMQNPRHLVRRRGQEARLRCSPMKGHSHVYWYRQLPEEGLKFMVYLQKENIIDESGMPKERFSAEFPKEGPSILRIQQVVRGDSAAYFCASSRTGANEAFFGQGTRLTVV.

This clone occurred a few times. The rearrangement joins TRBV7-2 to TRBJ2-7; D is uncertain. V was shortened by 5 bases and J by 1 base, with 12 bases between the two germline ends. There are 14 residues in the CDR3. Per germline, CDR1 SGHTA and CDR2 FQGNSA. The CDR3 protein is CASSLRTVSYEQYF. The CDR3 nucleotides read TGTGCCAGCAGCCTAAGGACGGTATCCTACGAGCAGTACTTC.

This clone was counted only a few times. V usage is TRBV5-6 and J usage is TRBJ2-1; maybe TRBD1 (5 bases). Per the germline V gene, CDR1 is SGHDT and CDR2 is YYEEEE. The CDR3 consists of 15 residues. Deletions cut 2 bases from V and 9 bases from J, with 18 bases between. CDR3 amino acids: CASSFLQGIASEQFF. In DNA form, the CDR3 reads TGTGCCAGCAGCTTCTTGCAGGGCATAGCTAGTGAGCAGTTCTTC. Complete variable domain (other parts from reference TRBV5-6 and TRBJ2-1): DAGVTQSPTHLIKTRGQQVTLRCSPKSGHDTVSWYQQALGQGPQFIFQYYEEEERQRGNFPDRFSGHQFPNYSSELNVNALLLGDSALYLCASSFLQGIASEQFFGPGTRLTVL.

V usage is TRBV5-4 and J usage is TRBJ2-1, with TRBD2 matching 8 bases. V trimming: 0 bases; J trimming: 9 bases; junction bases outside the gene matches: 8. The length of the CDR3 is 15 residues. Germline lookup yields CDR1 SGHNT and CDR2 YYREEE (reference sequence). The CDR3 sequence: CASSLVIAGFGEQFF. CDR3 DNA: TGTGCCAGCAGCTTGGTGATAGCGGGATTTGGTGAGCAGTTCTTC.